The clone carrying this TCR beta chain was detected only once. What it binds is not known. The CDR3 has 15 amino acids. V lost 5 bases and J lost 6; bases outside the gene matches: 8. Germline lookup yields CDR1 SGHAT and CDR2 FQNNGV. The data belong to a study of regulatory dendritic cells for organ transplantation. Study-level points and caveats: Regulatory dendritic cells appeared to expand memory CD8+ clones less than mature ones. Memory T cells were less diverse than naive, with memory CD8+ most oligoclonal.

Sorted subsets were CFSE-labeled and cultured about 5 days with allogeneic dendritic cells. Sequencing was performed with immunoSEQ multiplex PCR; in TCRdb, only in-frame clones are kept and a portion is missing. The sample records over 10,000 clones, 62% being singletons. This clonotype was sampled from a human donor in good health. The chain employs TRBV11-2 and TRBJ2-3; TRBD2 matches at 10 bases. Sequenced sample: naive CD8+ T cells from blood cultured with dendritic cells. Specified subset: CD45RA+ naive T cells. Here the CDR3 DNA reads TGTGCCAGCAGCACTACTAGCGGGACTTTGGATACGCAGTATTTT. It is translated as CASSTTSGTLDTQYF.